This T cell receptor beta chain is from a study of blood T cells in healthy people across ages. The CDR3 runs to 16 residues. With a J-beta primer mix and a sample-barcoded 5' primer, a second PCR ran 7 to 11 cycles. A 12-random-nucleotide template-switch adaptor tagged each cDNA molecule. TCRdb fed the 5' RACE reads into MiXCR, producing one record per CDR3 protein. This table holds over 1,500,000 distinct CDR3 sequences, about two fifths found once. The draw of peripheral blood yielded roughly 9.4 milliliters from each donor. Study-wide findings and caveats: As age increased, TCR beta diversity per million T cells fell in a roughly linear fashion.

Remarks on this clonotype: Its antigen is unknown. Relative to the germline gene, one junction end is altered; a read error may explain this.

Source material: blood. The receptor was isolated from a human donor in good health. The chain has TRBV12-3 or TRBV12-4 and TRBJ2-3; 14 bases are a match to TRBD2. The CDR3 sequence is CASSRTSGGTADAQYF. In DNA, the CDR3 is TGTGCCAGCAGTCGGACTAGCGGGGGGACGGCAGATGCGCAGTATTTT.